One and the same sample provided the 13 T cell receptor beta chains below, sequenced in a study of shared clonotypes between healthy human individuals. TCRdb keeps only in-frame clones here, not all; method: immunoSEQ multiplex PCR. The sample holds 850,000 to 1,100,000 clones, around three quarters seen once. Sequencing used memory CD4+ T cells from PBMCs. Subset in this sample: CD45RA-negative fraction. These receptors were collected from a young man in good health. Some clones in this sample may be carry-over from other donors' samples.

V and J are TRBV7-9 and TRBJ1-3; D is undetermined. This CDR3 contains 15 residues. Germline V gene data show CDR1 as SEHNR and CDR2 as FQNEAQ (reference sequence). Trimming left V 5 bases short and J 2 bases short, with 13 bases between. The CDR3, as DNA: TGTGCCAGCAGCCTCGCGGCAGATCCTGGAAACACCATATATTTT. Amino acids: CASSLAADPGNTIYF.

A few counts support this clone. The chain links TRBV5-1 to TRBJ1-2; no definite D call. The CDR3 has 12 amino acids. The germline V gene has CDR1 SGHRS and CDR2 YFSETQ. V was shortened by 4 bases and J by 5 bases, with 9 bases between the two germline ends. The DNA of the CDR3 is TGCGCCAGCAGCCCGGGGAGTTATGGCTACACCTTC. Encoded protein: CASSPGSYGYTF.

The V and J genes are TRBV30 and TRBJ1-2; D ambiguous. The CDR3 contains 11 residues. The germline V gene encodes CDR1 GTSNPN and CDR2 SVGIG (reference sequence). Trimming stripped 8 bases from V and 8 bases from J, with 15 bases between. CDR3 sequence (DNA): TGTGCCCGGGAGACGGCGGGGGGCTACACCTTC. Protein sequence: CARETAGGYTF. The entire variable domain, with the rest obtained from reference TRBV30 and TRBJ1-2, is as follows: SQTIHQWPATLVQPVGSPLSLECTVEGTSNPNLYWYRQAAGRGLQLLFYSVGIGQISSEVPQNLSASRPQDRQFILSSKKLLLSDSGFYLCARETAGGYTFGSGTRLTVV.

This sequence joins TRBV6-1 and TRBJ2-5; D gene ambiguous. The germline gives CDR1 MNHNS, CDR2 SASEGT. The CDR3 sequence is 14 residues long. V was shortened by 4 bases and J by 9 bases, with 18 bases between the two germline ends. CDR3 nucleotide sequence: TGTGCCAGCAGTGGGTGGGCGCGCTCCGGGTCCCAGTACTTC. This gives the protein CASSGWARSGSQYF.

The V call is TRBV7-3, the J call TRBJ2-5, with 9 bases fitting TRBD2. The length of the CDR3 is 16 residues. CDR1 and CDR2 (germline): SGHTA, FQGTGA. The trim removed 2 bases at V and 1 base at J, leaving 5 bases unmatched. As DNA, the CDR3 is TGTGCCAGCAGCTTAGGTATTAGCGGGGGCCAAGAGACCCAGTACTTC. Amino acids: CASSLGISGGQETQYF.

This clone was seen just once. V gene TRBV7-8 combines with J gene TRBJ1-2, with D hard to call. The CDR3 length is 13 residues. Trimming shortened V by 1 base and J by 7 bases, and 10 bases separated the two germline ends. CDR1 and CDR2 (germline): SGHVS, FQNEAQ. In nucleotides, the CDR3 is TGTGCCAGCAGCTTAGATGGCGTGAGTGGCTACACCTTC. This gives the protein CASSLDGVSGYTF.

This clone was recorded a few times. The chain is built from TRBV2 and TRBJ1-1; D not resolved. The germline V gene has CDR1 SNHLY and CDR2 FYNNEI. The CDR3 spans 12 residues. The V end lost 6 bases, the J end lost 11 bases, and 16 bases lay between the germline ends. The chain's CDR3 is CASRTGSRDAFF. DNA of the CDR3: TGTGCCAGCAGGACGGGATCCCGGGATGCTTTCTTT.

This clone has a single count. The chain links TRBV10-2 to TRBJ2-2; 8 bases agree with TRBD2. The length of the CDR3 is 15 residues. Germline assignment: CDR1 WSHSY and CDR2 SAAADI. V lost 3 bases to trimming and J lost 5 bases; unmatched junction nucleotides: 5. The DNA for the CDR3 is TGCGCCAGCAGTGATATTAGCGGGAAGACCGGGGAGCTGTTTTTT. This gives the protein CASSDISGKTGELFF.

This clone was counted once. V is TRBV27 and J is TRBJ1-4, with TRBD1 matching 9 bases. The length of the CDR3 is 14 residues. CDR1 is MNHEY, CDR2 SMNVEV, per germline (reference sequence). V lost 1 base, J lost 8 bases, and 2 bases stayed unmatched. Here the CDR3 DNA reads TGTGCCAGCAGTTTATGGACAGGGGCGGAAAAACTGTTTTTT. It encodes CASSLWTGAEKLFF.

The V gene is TRBV7-9, the J gene TRBJ2-5, with D tentatively TRBD2 (6 bases). CDR1 is SEHNR, CDR2 FQNEAQ, per germline (reference sequence). V dropped 5 bases and J dropped 1 base, with 11 bases sitting between them. The CDR3 has 14 residues. The CDR3: CASSPGLFQETQYF. The DNA for the CDR3 is TGTGCCAGCAGCCCCGGACTATTCCAAGAGACCCAGTACTTC. Based on the CDR3 plus reference TRBV7-9 and TRBJ2-5, the full variable domain is DTGVSQNPRHKITKRGQNVTFRCDPISEHNRLYWYRQTLGQGPEFLTYFQNEAQLEKSRLLSDRFSAERPKGSFSTLEIQRTEQGDSAMYLCASSPGLFQETQYFGPGTRLLVL.

V is TRBV5-1 and J is TRBJ2-1; D unclear. V was pared by 4 bases and J by 10 bases, with 15 bases between. Germline V lookup: CDR1 SGHRS, CDR2 YFSETQ. The CDR3 runs to 13 residues. In nucleotides, the CDR3 is TGCGCCAGCAGCCCGATATCCCCGCAGGAGCAGTTCTTC. It codes for CASSPISPQEQFF.

In this sample, this clone turned up many times. V usage is TRBV7-9 and J usage is TRBJ2-7, with 9 bases fitting TRBD1. The CDR3 loop spans 16 amino acids. CDR1 is SEHNR, CDR2 FQNEAQ, per germline (reference sequence). V gave up 1 base and J gave up 6 bases; unmatched junction bases: 10. The CDR3 protein is CASSLELGQGSTEQYF. As DNA, the CDR3 is TGTGCCAGCAGCTTAGAATTAGGACAGGGGTCTACCGAGCAGTACTTC. The whole variable domain, filled in from reference TRBV7-9 and TRBJ2-7, reads DTGVSQNPRHKITKRGQNVTFRCDPISEHNRLYWYRQTLGQGPEFLTYFQNEAQLEKSRLLSDRFSAERPKGSFSTLEIQRTEQGDSAMYLCASSLELGQGSTEQYFGPGTRLTVT.

V is TRBV7-8 and J is TRBJ2-7; TRBD2 agrees at 9 bases. CDR1 is SGHVS, CDR2 FQNEAQ, per germline. The CDR3 extends over 19 amino acids. With 1 base clipped from V and 0 bases from J, the junction kept 13 bases outside the gene matches. The CDR3 DNA sequence: TGTGCCAGCAGCTTAGGTGTCCTCCGGGTAGCGGGAGTCTCCTACGAGCAGTACTTC. Amino acid sequence: CASSLGVLRVAGVSYEQYF. The whole variable domain, filled in from reference TRBV7-8 and TRBJ2-7, reads GAGVSQSPRYKVAKRGQDVALRCDPISGHVSLFWYQQALGQGPEFLTYFQNEAQLDKSGLPSDRFFAERPEGSVSTLKIQRTQQEDSAVYLCASSLGVLRVAGVSYEQYFGPGTRLTVT.